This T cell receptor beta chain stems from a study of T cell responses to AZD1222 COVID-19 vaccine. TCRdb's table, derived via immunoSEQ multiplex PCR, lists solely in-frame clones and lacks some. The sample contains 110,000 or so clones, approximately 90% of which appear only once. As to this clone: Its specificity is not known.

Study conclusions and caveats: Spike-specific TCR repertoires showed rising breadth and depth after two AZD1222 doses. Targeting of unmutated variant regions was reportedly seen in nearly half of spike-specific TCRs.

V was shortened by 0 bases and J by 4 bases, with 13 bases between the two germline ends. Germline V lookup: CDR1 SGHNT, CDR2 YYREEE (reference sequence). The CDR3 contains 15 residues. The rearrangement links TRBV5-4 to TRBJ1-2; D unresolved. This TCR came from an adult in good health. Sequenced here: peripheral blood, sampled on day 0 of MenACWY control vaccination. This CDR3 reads CASSLEVQDVYGYTF. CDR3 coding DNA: TGTGCCAGCAGCTTGGAAGTCCAGGATGTCTATGGCTACACCTTC. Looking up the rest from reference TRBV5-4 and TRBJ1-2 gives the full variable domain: ETGVTQSPTHLIKTRGQQVTLRCSSQSGHNTVSWYQQALGQGPQFIFQYYREEENGRGNFPPRFSGLQFPNYSSELNVNALELDDSALYLCASSLEVQDVYGYTFGSGTRLTVV.